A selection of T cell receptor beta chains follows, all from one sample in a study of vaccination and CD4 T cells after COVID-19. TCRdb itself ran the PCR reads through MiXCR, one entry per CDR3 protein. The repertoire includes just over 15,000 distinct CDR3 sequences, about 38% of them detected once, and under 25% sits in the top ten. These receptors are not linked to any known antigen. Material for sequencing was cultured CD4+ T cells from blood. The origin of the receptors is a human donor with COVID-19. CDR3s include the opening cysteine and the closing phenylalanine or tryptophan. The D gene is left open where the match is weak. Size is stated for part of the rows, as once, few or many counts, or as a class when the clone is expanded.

cdr3_nt: TGTGCCAGCAGCCCAGCGGGATCGACTGAAGCTTTCTTT
cdr3_aa: CASSPAGSTEAFF
j_call: TRBJ1-1
clone_size: few
d_call: .
v_call: TRBV7-2

cdr3_nt: TGTGCCAGCGAGACAAACTATGGCTACACCTTC
cdr3_aa: CASETNYGYTF
j_call: TRBJ1-2
clone_size: .
d_call: .
v_call: TRBV7-9

cdr3_nt: TGTGCCAGCAGCCGAACCGGGGCCCGAGGGGATGAAAAACTGTTTTTT
cdr3_aa: CASSRTGARGDEKLFF
j_call: TRBJ1-4
clone_size: few
d_call: .
v_call: TRBV11-3

cdr3_nt: TGTGCCAGCAGTGAAGCGGAACGGGCCCGATCACCCCTCCACTTT
cdr3_aa: CASSEAERARSPLHF
j_call: TRBJ1-6
clone_size: few
d_call: .
v_call: TRBV6-1

cdr3_nt: TGTGCCAGCAGTCAACAAGGTCTTTTAACGAACATTCAGTACTTC
cdr3_aa: CASSQQGLLTNIQYF
j_call: TRBJ2-4
clone_size: few
d_call: .
v_call: TRBV6-1

cdr3_nt: TGTGCCAGTAGTATAGCCCATAGAGGCGATGGGAGCAATCAGCCCCAGCATTTT
cdr3_aa: CASSIAHRGDGSNQPQHF
j_call: TRBJ1-5
clone_size: few
d_call: .
v_call: TRBV19

cdr3_nt: TGTGCCAGCAGTTTATCAGGGACCACTAGCACAGATACGCAGTATTTT
cdr3_aa: CASSLSGTTSTDTQYF
j_call: TRBJ2-3
clone_size: .
d_call: .
v_call: TRBV27

cdr3_nt: TGTGCCAGCAGCTTCTCCGGGGTGGAGGTCGGAGGAAACACCATATATTTT
cdr3_aa: CASSFSGVEVGGNTIYF
j_call: TRBJ1-3
clone_size: .
d_call: .
v_call: TRBV11-3

cdr3_nt: TGTGCCATCGGAGGACAAGGCTACGAGCAGTACTTC
cdr3_aa: CAIGGQGYEQYF
j_call: TRBJ2-7
clone_size: .
d_call: .
v_call: TRBV2

cdr3_nt: TGTGCCAGTAGCCGGGGGGTAACAGATACGCAGTATTTT
cdr3_aa: CASSRGVTDTQYF
j_call: TRBJ2-3
clone_size: .
d_call: TRBD2
v_call: TRBV19

cdr3_nt: TGTGCCACCAGTGAAACAACAGGGGTTTATCCCTACAATGAGCAGTTCTTC
cdr3_aa: CATSETTGVYPYNEQFF
j_call: TRBJ2-1
clone_size: .
d_call: TRBD1
v_call: TRBV24-1

cdr3_nt: TGCAGCGTCTCACGAAGCTCCTACAATGAGCAGTTCTTC
cdr3_aa: CSVSRSSYNEQFF
j_call: TRBJ2-1
clone_size: few
d_call: .
v_call: TRBV29-1

cdr3_nt: TGTGCCCGCCGACAGGATAATTCACCCCTCCACTTT
cdr3_aa: CARRQDNSPLHF
j_call: TRBJ1-6
clone_size: .
d_call: .
v_call: TRBV30

cdr3_nt: TGTGCCAGCAGCCAAGGTGCCGGGGGTCAAGAGACCCAGTACTTC
cdr3_aa: CASSQGAGGQETQYF
j_call: TRBJ2-5
clone_size: .
d_call: .
v_call: TRBV14

cdr3_nt: TGTGCCAGCAGTGACTCAACTAGCGGGGGGCTCGAGCAGTTCTTC
cdr3_aa: CASSDSTSGGLEQFF
j_call: TRBJ2-1
clone_size: .
d_call: TRBD2
v_call: TRBV6-4

cdr3_nt: TGTGCCAGCAGCTTATCCGGGGGACAGAGTGAAAAACTGTTTTTT
cdr3_aa: CASSLSGGQSEKLFF
j_call: TRBJ1-4
clone_size: .
d_call: TRBD1
v_call: TRBV7-2

cdr3_nt: TGTGCCAGCAGTGATGGGACAGGGGTGGGAGTAGCCAAAAACATTCAGTACTTC
cdr3_aa: CASSDGTGVGVAKNIQYF
j_call: TRBJ2-4
clone_size: few
d_call: TRBD1
v_call: TRBV25-1

cdr3_nt: TGTGCCAGCAGAGGGGGGGGACAGGGGGTCAATGAGCAGTTCTTC
cdr3_aa: CASRGGGQGVNEQFF
j_call: TRBJ2-1
clone_size: .
d_call: TRBD1
v_call: TRBV6-2/TRBV6-3

cdr3_nt: TGTGCCACCAGCCTTACAGGGGGTACTGAAGCTTTCTTT
cdr3_aa: CATSLTGGTEAFF
j_call: TRBJ1-1
clone_size: .
d_call: TRBD1
v_call: TRBV15

cdr3_nt: TGTGCCAGCTCTCAGGGGGGAGGGGGCGGGGAGACCCAGTACTTC
cdr3_aa: CASSQGGGGGETQYF
j_call: TRBJ2-5
clone_size: .
d_call: .
v_call: TRBV12-3/TRBV12-4

cdr3_nt: TGCGCCTGCCGCCCACCTTCCGGGACAGCTAATGAAAAACTGTTTTTT
cdr3_aa: CACRPPSGTANEKLFF
j_call: TRBJ1-4
clone_size: .
d_call: TRBD1
v_call: TRBV10-1

cdr3_nt: TGTGCCAGCAGTTCAGACACCCGGCAGACCCAGTACTTC
cdr3_aa: CASSSDTRQTQYF
j_call: TRBJ2-5
clone_size: few
d_call: .
v_call: TRBV6-2/TRBV6-3

cdr3_nt: TGTGCCAGCAGTGAAGATCGGGGGCCGGGCTACACCTTC
cdr3_aa: CASSEDRGPGYTF
j_call: TRBJ1-2
clone_size: once
d_call: .
v_call: TRBV6-1

cdr3_nt: TGTGCCAGCTCACCCTATGGTCAGAACACTGAAGCTTTCTTT
cdr3_aa: CASSPYGQNTEAFF
j_call: TRBJ1-1
clone_size: .
d_call: .
v_call: TRBV18

cdr3_nt: TGTGCCAGCAGTCCCGGACAGGGAAGGGCCTATGGCTACACCTTC
cdr3_aa: CASSPGQGRAYGYTF
j_call: TRBJ1-2
clone_size: .
d_call: TRBD1
v_call: TRBV6-2/TRBV6-3

cdr3_nt: TGTGCCACCAGTGATTTGCTAGGGGAGGCGGAGACCCAGTACTTC
cdr3_aa: CATSDLLGEAETQYF
j_call: TRBJ2-5
clone_size: few
d_call: .
v_call: TRBV24-1

cdr3_nt: TGTGCCAGCAGTTCGGGTAAGAACACTGAAGCTTTCTTT
cdr3_aa: CASSSGKNTEAFF
j_call: TRBJ1-1
clone_size: .
d_call: .
v_call: TRBV28

cdr3_nt: TGCAGTGTCCCAGCGCGAGGGATGAACACTGAAGCTTTCTTT
cdr3_aa: CSVPARGMNTEAFF
j_call: TRBJ1-1
clone_size: few
d_call: .
v_call: TRBV20-1

cdr3_nt: TGTGCCACCAGCAGAGGGGACTTTGCCTCTGGAAACACCATATATTTT
cdr3_aa: CATSRGDFASGNTIYF
j_call: TRBJ1-3
clone_size: .
d_call: .
v_call: TRBV15

cdr3_nt: TGTGCCAGCAGTGAAATGGATAGCGGGGGTAAAAACATTCAGTACTTC
cdr3_aa: CASSEMDSGGKNIQYF
j_call: TRBJ2-4
clone_size: .
d_call: TRBD2
v_call: TRBV2

cdr3_nt: TGCGCCAGCAGCCGTGGGGGAGAGGAGACCCAGTACTTC
cdr3_aa: CASSRGGEETQYF
j_call: TRBJ2-5
clone_size: .
d_call: .
v_call: TRBV5-1

cdr3_nt: TGCAGTGCCCCCGGCGGAGGGACAGCGCGATTGAACACTGAAGCTTTCTTT
cdr3_aa: CSAPGGGTARLNTEAFF
j_call: TRBJ1-1
clone_size: .
d_call: TRBD1
v_call: TRBV20-1

cdr3_nt: TGCGCCAGCAGCTTCTCGGGACGCAACACAGATACGCAGTATTTT
cdr3_aa: CASSFSGRNTDTQYF
j_call: TRBJ2-3
clone_size: .
d_call: .
v_call: TRBV5-1

cdr3_nt: TGTGCCAGTAGTGAATCAGGGATCCCAGAGACCCAGTACTTC
cdr3_aa: CASSESGIPETQYF
j_call: TRBJ2-5
clone_size: few
d_call: .
v_call: TRBV19

cdr3_nt: TGCAGTGCCCGGAGTGGGAATGGCAATCAGCCCCAGCATTTT
cdr3_aa: CSARSGNGNQPQHF
j_call: TRBJ1-5
clone_size: few
d_call: .
v_call: TRBV20-1

cdr3_nt: TGTGCCAGCAGGTCACAGGGAGCCGAGCAGTACTTC
cdr3_aa: CASRSQGAEQYF
j_call: TRBJ2-7
clone_size: .
d_call: .
v_call: TRBV6-1

cdr3_nt: TGCAGTGCTAGAAGGCTTGAGCCTACAGATACGCAGTATTTT
cdr3_aa: CSARRLEPTDTQYF
j_call: TRBJ2-3
clone_size: .
d_call: .
v_call: TRBV20-1

cdr3_nt: TGCGCCAGCAGCCGCGGTTTGGGAATTCCCCATCAGCCCCAGCATTTT
cdr3_aa: CASSRGLGIPHQPQHF
j_call: TRBJ1-5
clone_size: .
d_call: .
v_call: TRBV4-3

cdr3_nt: TGCGCCAGCAGCTTGGGTGGGGGCGCGGATTCACCCCTCCACTTT
cdr3_aa: CASSLGGGADSPLHF
j_call: TRBJ1-6
clone_size: .
d_call: .
v_call: TRBV5-1

cdr3_nt: TGCAGTGCTAGTGCACCCTCTACTAGAGACGAGCAGTACTTC
cdr3_aa: CSASAPSTRDEQYF
j_call: TRBJ2-7
clone_size: .
d_call: .
v_call: TRBV20-1

cdr3_nt: TGTGCCAGCAGCTTAGGGGGTCCTAGCAATCAGCCCCAGCATTTT
cdr3_aa: CASSLGGPSNQPQHF
j_call: TRBJ1-5
clone_size: few
d_call: .
v_call: TRBV11-2

cdr3_nt: TGTGCCAGTAGTGCCGACGGGATTAGCAATCAGCCCCAGCATTTT
cdr3_aa: CASSADGISNQPQHF
j_call: TRBJ1-5
clone_size: few
d_call: .
v_call: TRBV19

cdr3_nt: TGTGCCAGTACTTCGACAGGGAATGGCTACACCTTC
cdr3_aa: CASTSTGNGYTF
j_call: TRBJ1-2
clone_size: .
d_call: TRBD1
v_call: TRBV19

cdr3_nt: TGTGCCAGCAGTGTTGGACAGGTCAGCTCCTACGAGCAGTACTTC
cdr3_aa: CASSVGQVSSYEQYF
j_call: TRBJ2-7
clone_size: few
d_call: TRBD1
v_call: TRBV2

cdr3_nt: TGTGCCAGCAGTCAGCGTACGGCGGGGGCCACAGATACGCAGTATTTT
cdr3_aa: CASSQRTAGATDTQYF
j_call: TRBJ2-3
clone_size: medium-sized
d_call: .
v_call: TRBV6-1

cdr3_nt: TGCAGTGCTAGAGATCCGTCAGTTAACAATGAGCAGTTCTTC
cdr3_aa: CSARDPSVNNEQFF
j_call: TRBJ2-1
clone_size: .
d_call: .
v_call: TRBV20-1

cdr3_nt: TGTGCCAGCAGCTATGACAGTACCAAAGCCTACGAGCAGTACTTC
cdr3_aa: CASSYDSTKAYEQYF
j_call: TRBJ2-7
clone_size: few
d_call: .
v_call: TRBV7-2

cdr3_nt: TGTGCCATCAGAGGGGACAGGGGGGAGACCCAGTACTTC
cdr3_aa: CAIRGDRGETQYF
j_call: TRBJ2-5
clone_size: .
d_call: TRBD1
v_call: TRBV10-3